A single sample is the source of the 20 T cell receptor beta chains below, sequenced in a study of T cells after yellow fever vaccination. TCRdb redid the calling of the 5' RACE reads with MiXCR, one entry per CDR3 protein. The table records 500,000 to 700,000 distinct CDR3 sequences, around 21% of them present only once. The sample in question was PBMCs, obtained 15 days after the yellow fever booster vaccination. These TCRs come from a man aged 25 to 40 who received the YFV17D yellow fever vaccine.

This clonotype was recorded many times. The rearrangement uses TRBV5-1 and TRBJ2-1; no firm D call. Germline V CDR1 and CDR2: SGHRS, YFSETQ. This CDR3 is 15 amino acids long. The germline V and J ends were trimmed by 1 base and 3 bases, with 11 bases remaining between them. CDR3 sequence reads: CASSLTTPLYNEQFF. The CDR3 nucleotides are TGCGCCAGCAGCTTGACTACCCCCCTCTACAATGAGCAGTTCTTC.

This clonotype was detected ten times or more. The chain employs TRBV21-1 and TRBJ1-2; no check of the table's D call, TRBD1, against the DNA was made. TRBV21-1 is designated a pseudogene. The CDR3 covers 15 residues. This CDR3 is CASNPLRDFNYGYTF. As DNA, the CDR3 is TGTGCCAGCAACCCCCTGAGGGACTTTAACTATGGCTACACCTTC.

V and J are TRBV10-3 and TRBJ1-1; 7 nucleotides match TRBD1. J gave up 2 bases and V 7 bases, and 13 bases lay outside the gene matches. There are 16 residues in the CDR3. Per germline, CDR1 ENHRY and CDR2 SYGVKD. CDR3 coding DNA: TGTGCCATCACCAGGGGGGGTCGGGTTGGAAACACTGAAGCTTTCTTT. It translates to CAITRGGRVGNTEAFF.

The V call is TRBV3-1, the J call TRBJ2-5, with a possible D match to TRBD2 (7 bases). This CDR3 is built from 18 residues. Between the trimmed V and J ends, which lost 1 base and 4 bases, there was a span of 22 bases. Germline V lookup: CDR1 LGHDT, CDR2 YNNKEL (reference sequence). CDR3 protein: CASSQARVGRGWRETQYF. Written as DNA, the CDR3 is TGTGCCAGCAGCCAAGCCAGGGTGGGGAGGGGGTGGCGAGAGACCCAGTACTTC.

The genes are TRBV28 and TRBJ1-4, with D unresolved. The CDR3 runs 12 residues. Trimming cost V 0 bases and J 7 bases, with 3 bases left between them. Germline CDR1 is MDHEN and CDR2 is SYDVKM. In DNA, the CDR3 is TGTGCCAGCAGTTTATGGGGTGAAAAACTGTTTTTT. This codes for CASSLWGEKLFF.

This chain links TRBV3-1 with TRBJ1-1, with D maybe TRBD1 (5 bases). Germline values: CDR1 LGHDT, CDR2 YNNKEL (reference sequence). V was shortened by 3 bases and J by 8 bases, with 10 bases between the two germline ends. This CDR3 has 12 residues. This chain's CDR3 is CASSQTTVEAFF. The CDR3 nucleotides read TGTGCCAGCAGCCAGACGACAGTCGAAGCTTTCTTT.

This clonotype was detected ten times or more. The CDR3 DNA reads as TGCAGCGTAAGAAAGGGGGTCACTGAAGCTTTCTTT. This translates into CSVRKGVTEAFF. The chain joins TRBV29-1 to TRBJ1-1, with TRBD1 as a possible D gene (6 bases). The V and J ends lost 6 bases and 4 bases respectively, with 12 bases between them. In germline, CDR1 is SQVTM, CDR2 ANQGSEA. The CDR3 runs 12 residues.

The chain employs TRBV20-1 and TRBJ2-5; maybe TRBD2 (6 bases). This CDR3 contains 13 residues. Trimming took 3 bases from V and 5 from J, leaving 13 bases between them. Germline V lookup: CDR1 DFQATT, CDR2 SNEGSKA (reference sequence). The CDR3 DNA is TGCAGTGCTAGCCGGACTCGGGGGGAGACCCAGTACTTC. Protein product: CSASRTRGETQYF.

The chain recombines TRBV21-1 with TRBJ2-2; the D call in the table, TRBD1, was not verified against the DNA. TRBV21-1 is deemed a pseudogene. The CDR3 runs to 16 residues. The CDR3 reads CASSALGGGNTGELFF. CDR3 DNA sequence: TGTGCCAGCAGCGCCCTGGGCGGGGGGAACACCGGGGAGCTGTTTTTT.

The chain has TRBV29-1 and TRBJ2-2; 7 bases line up with TRBD2. Germline CDR1 and CDR2: SQVTM and ANQGSEA. The CDR3 loop spans 14 amino acids. Germline trimming cut 2 bases from V and 2 bases from J; bases unmatched to any gene: 2. This chain's CDR3 is CSVEKAGNTGELFF. The DNA of the CDR3 is TGCAGCGTTGAAAAAGCGGGAAACACCGGGGAGCTGTTTTTT.

The chain carries TRBV6-2 or TRBV6-3 and TRBJ2-7; TRBD1 or TRBD2 may be the D gene (5 bases each). V shed 10 bases and J shed 1 base, with 17 bases lying between them. This CDR3 has 14 residues. Germline lookup yields CDR1 MNHEY and CDR2 SVGEGT. The CDR3, as DNA: TGTGCCACCTTTGCCGGGACGCAGTCCTACGAGCAGTACTTC. Residues: CATFAGTQSYEQYF.

This clonotype was seen a few times. The rearrangement joins TRBV7-8 to TRBJ2-1; no clear D. The germline gives CDR1 SGHVS, CDR2 FQNEAQ. Trimming removed 1 base from V and 8 bases from J, with 9 bases in between. The CDR3 totals 13 residues. The CDR3 DNA sequence: TGTGCCAGCAGCTTAGAGGTTAGCTATGAGCAGTTCTTC. Protein product: CASSLEVSYEQFF.

This clonotype was counted only a few times. V usage is TRBV12-3 or TRBV12-4 and J usage is TRBJ1-6, with D perhaps TRBD1 (5 bases). The CDR3 is made up of 14 amino acids. V dropped 7 bases and J dropped 7 bases, with 14 bases sitting between them. The CDR3 loop reads CASTFGAPNSPLHF. The CDR3 coding sequence is TGTGCCAGCACCTTCGGGGCCCCCAATTCACCCCTCCACTTT.

The chain has TRBV9 and TRBJ2-1; D might be TRBD2 (6 bases). Germline values: CDR1 SGDLS, CDR2 YYNGEE. The CDR3 extends over 15 amino acids. V was clipped by 4 bases and J by 8 bases, with 19 bases between them. CDR3 loop: CASSPTAGSVDEQFF. The DNA of the CDR3 is TGTGCCAGCAGCCCCACTGCGGGAAGTGTGGATGAGCAGTTCTTC. Full variable domain (rest looked up from reference TRBV9 and TRBJ2-1): DSGVTQTPKHLITATGQRVTLRCSPRSGDLSVYWYQQSLDQGLQFLIQYYNGEERAKGNILERFSAQQFPDLHSELNLSSLELGDSALYFCASSPTAGSVDEQFFGPGTRLTVL.

This clonotype has a handful of counts. The chain combines TRBV25-1 with TRBJ2-7; unclear D gene. The V end was cut by 5 bases, the J end by 0 bases, with 5 bases between. CDR3 length: 12 residues. Germline V lookup: CDR1 MGHDK, CDR2 SYGVNS. CDR3 DNA: TGTGCCAGCAGTCCTCACTCCTACGAGCAGTACTTC. Protein product: CASSPHSYEQYF.

This clonotype turned up a few times. The rearrangement uses TRBV30 and TRBJ1-6, with TRBD1 matching 7 bases. The V gene end was trimmed by 3 bases and the J gene end by 9 bases; junction bases not matched to a gene: 8. The CDR3 runs 14 residues. Germline V gene data show CDR1 as GTSNPN and CDR2 as SVGIG (reference sequence). CDR3: CAWSLQGSASPLHF. The CDR3 region has the DNA TGTGCCTGGAGCTTACAGGGGTCGGCTTCACCCCTCCACTTT.

The rearrangement uses TRBV29-1 and TRBJ1-5, with 9 bases lining up with TRBD1. Germline-derived CDR1 and CDR2 are SQVTM and ANQGSEA. The CDR3 runs 14 residues. With V trimmed by 7 bases and J by 4 bases, 8 bases remained unmatched. CDR3 loop: CSAAQGAGNQPQHF. CDR3 DNA sequence: TGCAGCGCTGCACAGGGGGCCGGGAATCAGCCCCAGCATTTT.

This clonotype was counted a few times. The chain is built from TRBV7-2 and TRBJ2-7; 8 nucleotides agree with TRBD1. V trimming: 4 bases; J trimming: 2 bases; junction bases outside the gene matches: 10. This CDR3 has 16 residues. Germline CDR1 and CDR2: SGHTA and FQGNSA. The CDR3: CASSYRTGGSTYEQYF. DNA of the CDR3: TGTGCCAGCAGCTATCGAACAGGGGGGAGTACCTACGAGCAGTACTTC.

The chain recombines TRBV28 with TRBJ1-2, with 9 bases aligning to TRBD1. The CDR3 has 13 amino acids. The germline CDR1 and CDR2 sequences are MDHEN and SYDVKM. Unmatched junction bases numbered 7, after V lost 6 bases and J lost 8 bases. CDR3 loop: CASREWTGDGYTF. In nucleotides, the CDR3 is TGTGCCAGCAGGGAATGGACAGGGGACGGCTACACCTTC.

The J gene is TRBJ2-3, the V gene TRBV12-3 or TRBV12-4; either TRBD1 or TRBD2 may fit D (6 bases each). V lost 2 bases to trimming and J lost 5 bases, with 8 bases between them. CDR3 length: 13 amino acids. The CDR3 DNA is TGTGCCAGCAGTTTAAGGGGGGTAGATACGCAGTATTTT. Its translation: CASSLRGVDTQYF.